This T cell receptor beta chain was identified in a study of tumor-infiltrating lymphocytes in primary liver carcinoma. Background on the study: Samples produced roughly 3.65 to 8 million productive TCRbeta reads, comparable across tissue types.

Total RNA (around 510 ng) served as template for TCR beta cDNA synthesis primed by a constant-region primer. Slightly modified ARM-PCR, run as three nested multiplex PCR rounds, produced the TCR beta libraries. TRBV1-TRBV30 forward primers and a C-beta reverse primer were used in the first two PCR rounds, which each ran for 9 to 10 cycles. TCRdb itself ran the multiplex PCR reads through MiXCR, one entry per CDR3 protein. Among about 78,000 distinct CDR3 sequences listed, 71% were seen once. Taking roughly 18-32 mg of unsorted bulk tissue, the authors co-extracted RNA and DNA. The study found over 90% viable tumor cells in every tumor sample. Trimming pared 0 bases from V and 0 bases from J, leaving 6 bases between. The CDR3 consists of 15 residues. Germline values: CDR1 SGHAT, CDR2 FQNNGV. Notes on the study in general: Paired tumor-adjacent and tumor-blood samples overlapped less than tumor region pairs did.

By share, this clonotype counts as medium-sized. Its target is not known. The clonotype was recovered from an older woman with primary liver carcinoma and hepatitis B virus infection. The sample taken for sequencing was liver tumor tissue from sampling region 4. As for subset: tumor region T4, right-lateral pole. The chain is built from TRBV11-2 and TRBJ2-1; no firm D call. The DNA for the CDR3 is TGTGCCAGCAGCTTAGATGGTAGCTCCTACAATGAGCAGTTCTTC. The encoded protein is CASSLDGSSYNEQFF.